This T cell receptor (beta chain) was found in a study of neoadjuvant anti-PD-1 for oral cavity cancer. The overall study: Nivolumab at 3 mg/kg was mostly given biweekly, three to four doses, pre-surgery.

TCRdb's copy holds only in-frame clones and misses some; the assay was immunoSEQ multiplex PCR. The data hold about 72,000 clones, with 65% to 85% observed a single time. Germline loops: CDR1 SGHDN, CDR2 FVKESK. With V trimmed by 7 bases and J by 1 base, 16 bases remained unmatched. This CDR3 spans 18 amino acids. In the case of this clone: Its antigen is still unknown.

Overall study findings and caveats: Post-nivolumab, blood T cell clonality was significantly elevated in non-responders.

The specimen comprised PBMCs, sampled before nivolumab (anti-PD-1) treatment. The chain couples TRBV14 to TRBJ2-1; TRBD2 aligns across 7 bases. This sequence originates from a person between 35 and 79 years old with oral cavity squamous cell carcinoma. The CDR3 DNA is TGTGCCAGCACCCCTAACATGGGGGAGGGAATTTCCTACAATGAGCAGTTCTTC. As protein: CASTPNMGEGISYNEQFF.